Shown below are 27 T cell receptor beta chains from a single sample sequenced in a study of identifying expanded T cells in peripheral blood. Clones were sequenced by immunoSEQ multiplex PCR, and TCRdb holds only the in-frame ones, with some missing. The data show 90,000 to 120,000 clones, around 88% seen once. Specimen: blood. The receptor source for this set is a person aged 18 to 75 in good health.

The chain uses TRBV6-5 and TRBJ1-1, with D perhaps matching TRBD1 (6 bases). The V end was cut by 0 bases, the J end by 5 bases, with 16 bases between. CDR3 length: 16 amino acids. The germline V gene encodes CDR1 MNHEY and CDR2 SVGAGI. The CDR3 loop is CASSYSDRGAVTEAFF. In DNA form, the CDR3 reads TGTGCCAGCAGTTACTCGGACCGGGGGGCAGTTACTGAAGCTTTCTTT.

The CDR3 coding sequence is TGTGCCACCGATGAGACAGGGGTGGATGAAAAACTGTTTTTT. As protein: CATDETGVDEKLFF. The chain recombines TRBV6-6 with TRBJ1-4; TRBD1 agrees at 8 bases. Germline assignment: CDR1 MNHNY and CDR2 SVGAGI (reference sequence). With 10 bases clipped from V and 6 bases from J, the junction kept 10 bases outside the gene matches. The CDR3 loop spans 14 amino acids.

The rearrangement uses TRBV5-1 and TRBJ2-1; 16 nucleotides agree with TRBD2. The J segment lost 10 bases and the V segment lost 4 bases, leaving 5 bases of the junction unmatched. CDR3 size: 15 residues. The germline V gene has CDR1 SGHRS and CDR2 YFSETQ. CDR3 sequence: CASSKGLAGGLEQFF. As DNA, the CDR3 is TGCGCCAGCAGCAAGGGACTAGCGGGGGGGCTGGAGCAGTTCTTC. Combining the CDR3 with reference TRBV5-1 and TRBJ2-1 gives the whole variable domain KAGVTQTPRYLIKTRGQQVTLSCSPISGHRSVSWYQQTPGQGLQFLFEYFSETQRNKGNFPGRFSGRQFSNSRSEMNVSTLELGDSALYLCASSKGLAGGLEQFFGPGTRLTVL.

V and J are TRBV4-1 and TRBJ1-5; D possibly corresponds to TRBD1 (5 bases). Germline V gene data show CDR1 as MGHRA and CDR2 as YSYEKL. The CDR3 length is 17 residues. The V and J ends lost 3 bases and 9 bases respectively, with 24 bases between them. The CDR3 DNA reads TGCGCCAGCAGCCAGGCTCGTTTGGGGCCCGCGGGTGGGCCCCAGCATTTT. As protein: CASSQARLGPAGGPQHF.

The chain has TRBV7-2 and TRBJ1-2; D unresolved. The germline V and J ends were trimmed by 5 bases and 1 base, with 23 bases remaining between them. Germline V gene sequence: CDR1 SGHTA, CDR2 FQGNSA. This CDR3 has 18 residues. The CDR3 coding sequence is TGTGCCAGCAGCGCCGGCAAGGACTGGTCCCAGTTTAACTATGGCTACACCTTC. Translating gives CASSAGKDWSQFNYGYTF.

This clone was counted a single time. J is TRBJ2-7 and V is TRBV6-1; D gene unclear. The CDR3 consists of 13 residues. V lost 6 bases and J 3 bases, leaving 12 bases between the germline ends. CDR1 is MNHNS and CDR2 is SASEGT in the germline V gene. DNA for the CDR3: TGTGCCAGCAGCGAAAACGCTTACTACGAGCAGTACTTC. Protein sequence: CASSENAYYEQYF.

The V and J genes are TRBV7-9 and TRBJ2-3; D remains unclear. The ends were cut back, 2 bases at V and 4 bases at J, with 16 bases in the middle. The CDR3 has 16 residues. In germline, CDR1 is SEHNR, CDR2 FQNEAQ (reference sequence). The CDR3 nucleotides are TGTGCCAGCAGCTTACACAGCGCAAATGTACCAGATACGCAGTATTTT. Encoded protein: CASSLHSANVPDTQYF.

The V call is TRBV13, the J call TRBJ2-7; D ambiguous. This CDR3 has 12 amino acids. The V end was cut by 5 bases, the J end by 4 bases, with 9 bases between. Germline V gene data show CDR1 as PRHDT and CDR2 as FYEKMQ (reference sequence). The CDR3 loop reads CASSLSSYEQYF. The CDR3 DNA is TGTGCCAGCAGCCTCTCTTCGTACGAGCAGTACTTC.

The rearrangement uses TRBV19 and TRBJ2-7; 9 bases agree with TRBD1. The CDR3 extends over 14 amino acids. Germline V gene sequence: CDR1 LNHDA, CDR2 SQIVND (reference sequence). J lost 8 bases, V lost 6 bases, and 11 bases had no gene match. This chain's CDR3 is CASSARGQGIKQYF. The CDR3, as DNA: TGTGCCAGTAGCGCTAGGGGACAGGGAATCAAGCAGTACTTC.

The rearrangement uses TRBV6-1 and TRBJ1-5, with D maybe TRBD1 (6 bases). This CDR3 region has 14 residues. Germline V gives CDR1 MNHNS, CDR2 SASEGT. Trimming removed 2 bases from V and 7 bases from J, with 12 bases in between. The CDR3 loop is CASSETGYIQPQHF. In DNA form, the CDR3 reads TGTGCCAGCAGTGAAACAGGGTACATCCAGCCCCAGCATTTT.

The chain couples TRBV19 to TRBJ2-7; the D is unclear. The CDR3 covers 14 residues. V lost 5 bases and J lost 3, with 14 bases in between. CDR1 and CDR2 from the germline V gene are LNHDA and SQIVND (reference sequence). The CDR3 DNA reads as TGTGCCAGTAGTTCAAGTCCCCACGGCTACGAGCAGTACTTC. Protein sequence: CASSSSPHGYEQYF.

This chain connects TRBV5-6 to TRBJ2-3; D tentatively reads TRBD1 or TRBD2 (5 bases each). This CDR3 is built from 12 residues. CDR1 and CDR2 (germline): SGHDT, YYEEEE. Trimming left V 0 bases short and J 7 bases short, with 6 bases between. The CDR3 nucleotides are TGTGCCAGCAGCTTGGGGGGGAATACGCAGTATTTT. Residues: CASSLGGNTQYF.

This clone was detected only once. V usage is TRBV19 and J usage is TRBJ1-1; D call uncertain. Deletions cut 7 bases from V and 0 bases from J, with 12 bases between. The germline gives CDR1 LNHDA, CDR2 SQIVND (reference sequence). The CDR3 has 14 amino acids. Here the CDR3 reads CASTPGRVNTEAFF. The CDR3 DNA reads TGTGCCAGTACGCCAGGCCGGGTGAACACTGAAGCTTTCTTT. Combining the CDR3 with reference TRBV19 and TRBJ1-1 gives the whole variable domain DGGITQSPKYLFRKEGQNVTLSCEQNLNHDAMYWYRQDPGQGLRLIYYSQIVNDFQKGDIAEGYSVSREKKESFPLTVTSAQKNPTAFYLCASTPGRVNTEAFFGQGTRLTVV.

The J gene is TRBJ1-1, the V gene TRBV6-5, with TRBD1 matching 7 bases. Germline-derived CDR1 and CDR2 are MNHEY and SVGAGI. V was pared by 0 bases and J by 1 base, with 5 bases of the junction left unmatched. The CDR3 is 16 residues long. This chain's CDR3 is CASSYSRQGQNTEAFF. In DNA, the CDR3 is TGTGCCAGCAGTTACTCCCGACAGGGCCAGAACACTGAAGCTTTCTTT.

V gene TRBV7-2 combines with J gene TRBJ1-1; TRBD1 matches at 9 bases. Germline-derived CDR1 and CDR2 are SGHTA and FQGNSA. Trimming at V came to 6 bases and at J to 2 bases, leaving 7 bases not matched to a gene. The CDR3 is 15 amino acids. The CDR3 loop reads CASSSGTGSNTEAFF. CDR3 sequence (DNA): TGTGCCAGCAGTAGCGGGACAGGGAGCAACACTGAAGCTTTCTTT. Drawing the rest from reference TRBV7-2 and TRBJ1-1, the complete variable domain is GAGVSQSPSNKVTEKGKDVELRCDPISGHTALYWYRQSLGQGLEFLIYFQGNSAPDKSGLPSDRFSAERTGGSVSTLTIQRTQQEDSAVYLCASSSGTGSNTEAFFGQGTRLTVV.

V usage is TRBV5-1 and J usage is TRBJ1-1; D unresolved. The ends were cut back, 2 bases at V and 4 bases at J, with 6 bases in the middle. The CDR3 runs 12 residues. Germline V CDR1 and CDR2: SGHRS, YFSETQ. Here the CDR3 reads CASSFAGTEAFF. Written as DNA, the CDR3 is TGCGCCAGCAGCTTCGCGGGCACTGAAGCTTTCTTT.

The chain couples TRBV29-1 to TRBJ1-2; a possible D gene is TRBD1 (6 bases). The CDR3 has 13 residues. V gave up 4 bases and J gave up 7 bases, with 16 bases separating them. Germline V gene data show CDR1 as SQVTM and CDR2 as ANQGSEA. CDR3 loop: CSVVLLGAGGYTF. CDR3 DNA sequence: TGCAGCGTTGTTCTCTTGGGGGCGGGTGGCTACACCTTC.

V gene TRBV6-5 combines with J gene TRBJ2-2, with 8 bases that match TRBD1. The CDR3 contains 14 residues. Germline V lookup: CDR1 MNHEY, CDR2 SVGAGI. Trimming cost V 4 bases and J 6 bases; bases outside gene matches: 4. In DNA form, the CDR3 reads TGTGCCAGCAGTTGGACAGGGAAGTCCGGGGAGCTGTTTTTT. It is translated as CASSWTGKSGELFF.

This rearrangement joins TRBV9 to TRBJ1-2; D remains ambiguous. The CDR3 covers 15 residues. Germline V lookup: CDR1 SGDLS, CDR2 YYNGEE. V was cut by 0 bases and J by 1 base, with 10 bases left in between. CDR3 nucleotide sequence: TGTGCCAGCAGCGTAGCACCGACTAATAACTATGGCTACACCTTC. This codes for CASSVAPTNNYGYTF.

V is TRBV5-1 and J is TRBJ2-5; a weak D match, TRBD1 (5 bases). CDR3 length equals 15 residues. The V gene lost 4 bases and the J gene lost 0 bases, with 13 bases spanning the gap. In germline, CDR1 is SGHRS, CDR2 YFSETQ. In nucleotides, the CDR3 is TGCGCCAGCAGCCGCTCCCAGGGCGACCAAGAGACCCAGTACTTC. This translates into CASSRSQGDQETQYF.

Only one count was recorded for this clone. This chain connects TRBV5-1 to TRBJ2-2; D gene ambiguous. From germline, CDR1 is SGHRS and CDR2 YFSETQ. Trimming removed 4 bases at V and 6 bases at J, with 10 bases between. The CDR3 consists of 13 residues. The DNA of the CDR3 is TGCGCCAGCAGCCTGGAGTGGTCCGGGGAGCTGTTTTTT. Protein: CASSLEWSGELFF.

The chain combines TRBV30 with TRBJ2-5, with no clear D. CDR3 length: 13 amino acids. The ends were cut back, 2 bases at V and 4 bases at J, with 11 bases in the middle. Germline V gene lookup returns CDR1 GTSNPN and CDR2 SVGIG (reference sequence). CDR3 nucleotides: TGTGCCTGGAGTCTGGGCATCGTAGAGACCCAGTACTTC. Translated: CAWSLGIVETQYF.

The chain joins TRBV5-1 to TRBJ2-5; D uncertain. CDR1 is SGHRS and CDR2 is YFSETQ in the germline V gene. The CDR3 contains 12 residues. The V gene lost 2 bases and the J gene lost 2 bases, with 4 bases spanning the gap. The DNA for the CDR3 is TGCGCCAGCAGCTTTTTTCAAGAGACCCAGTACTTC. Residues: CASSFFQETQYF.

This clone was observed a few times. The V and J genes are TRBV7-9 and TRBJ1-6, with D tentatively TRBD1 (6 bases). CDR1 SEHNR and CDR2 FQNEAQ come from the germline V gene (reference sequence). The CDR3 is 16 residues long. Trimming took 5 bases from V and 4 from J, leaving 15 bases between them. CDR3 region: CASSRGLGGYNSPLHF. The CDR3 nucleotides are TGTGCCAGCAGCCGGGGCCTAGGGGGGTATAATTCACCCCTCCACTTT.

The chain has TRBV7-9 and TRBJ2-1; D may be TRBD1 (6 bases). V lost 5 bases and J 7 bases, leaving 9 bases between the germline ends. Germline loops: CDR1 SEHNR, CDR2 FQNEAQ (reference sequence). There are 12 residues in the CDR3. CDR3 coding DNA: TGTGCCAGCAGCAATAGGGGGAATGAGCAGTTCTTC. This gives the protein CASSNRGNEQFF.

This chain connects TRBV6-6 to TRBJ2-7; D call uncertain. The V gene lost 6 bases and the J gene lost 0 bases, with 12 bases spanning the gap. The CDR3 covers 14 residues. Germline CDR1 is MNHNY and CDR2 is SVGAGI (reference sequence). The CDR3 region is CASRPGGSSYEQYF. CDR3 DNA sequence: TGTGCCAGCAGGCCCGGTGGCAGCTCCTACGAGCAGTACTTC.

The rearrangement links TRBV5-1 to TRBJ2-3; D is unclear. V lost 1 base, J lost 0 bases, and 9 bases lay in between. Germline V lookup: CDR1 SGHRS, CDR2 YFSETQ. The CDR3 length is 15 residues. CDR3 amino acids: CASSLYGRSTDTQYF. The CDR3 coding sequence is TGCGCCAGCAGCTTGTACGGCCGGAGCACAGATACGCAGTATTTT. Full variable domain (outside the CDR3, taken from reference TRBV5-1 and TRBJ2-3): KAGVTQTPRYLIKTRGQQVTLSCSPISGHRSVSWYQQTPGQGLQFLFEYFSETQRNKGNFPGRFSGRQFSNSRSEMNVSTLELGDSALYLCASSLYGRSTDTQYFGPGTRLTVL.